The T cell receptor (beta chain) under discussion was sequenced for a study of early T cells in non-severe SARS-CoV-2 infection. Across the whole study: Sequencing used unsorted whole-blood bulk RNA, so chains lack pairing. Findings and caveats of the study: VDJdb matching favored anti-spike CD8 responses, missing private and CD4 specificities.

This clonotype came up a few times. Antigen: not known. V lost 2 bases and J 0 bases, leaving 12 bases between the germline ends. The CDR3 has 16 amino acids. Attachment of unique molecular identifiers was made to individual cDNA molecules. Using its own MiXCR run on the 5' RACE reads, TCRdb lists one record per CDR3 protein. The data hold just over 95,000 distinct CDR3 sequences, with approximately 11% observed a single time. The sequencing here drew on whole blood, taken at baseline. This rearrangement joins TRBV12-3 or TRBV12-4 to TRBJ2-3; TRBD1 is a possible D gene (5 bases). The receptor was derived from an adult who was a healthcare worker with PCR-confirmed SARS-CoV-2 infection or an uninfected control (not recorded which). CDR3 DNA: TGTGCCAGCAGTTTAAGGCGAGGACATAGCACAGATACGCAGTATTTT. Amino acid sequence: CASSLRRGHSTDTQYF.